The 28 T cell receptor beta chains listed next were all sequenced from one sample in a study of beta chain features in type 1 diabetes. TCRB transcripts that were expressed got sequenced, as all of the isolated RNA had been reverse transcribed. Produced via immunoSEQ multiplex PCR; TCRdb's table is partial and in-frame only. This table has 95,000 to 110,000 clones, 25% to 35% appearing once. Study-wide points: When Type 1 diabetes patients were examined, their TCRB CDR3s proved moderately but significantly shorter in all four CD4+ subsets.

These TCRs' antigens remain unknown. Sequencing was performed on central memory CD4+ T cells from blood. The receptors were gathered from a woman between 18 and 30 years old with type 1 diabetes.

The chain employs TRBV10-1 and TRBJ1-1; perhaps TRBD1 as D (6 bases). CDR1 WNHNN and CDR2 SYGVQD come from the germline V gene (reference sequence). The CDR3 has 13 amino acids. The germline V and J ends were trimmed by 8 bases and 3 bases, with 13 bases remaining between them. In nucleotides, the CDR3 is TGCGCCAGCCAAGGACAGCCTGACACTGAAGCTTTCTTT. It yields the protein CASQGQPDTEAFF.

In its sample, this clone was seen a few times. The chain has TRBV2 and TRBJ2-3; tentative D call: TRBD1 (6 bases). V dropped 6 bases and J dropped 4 bases, with 14 bases sitting between them. The germline V gene has CDR1 SNHLY and CDR2 FYNNEI. CDR3 length equals 14 residues. As DNA, the CDR3 is TGTGCCAGCAGGGACAGTCTAAGTGCAGATACGCAGTATTTT. Protein sequence: CASRDSLSADTQYF.

The chain uses TRBV6-1 and TRBJ2-7; 8 bases line up with TRBD2. CDR3 length equals 14 residues. Germline lookup yields CDR1 MNHNS and CDR2 SASEGT. V was pared by 7 bases and J by 2 bases, with 7 bases of the junction left unmatched. CDR3: CASTGTSGPYEQYV. The CDR3 nucleotides read TGTGCCAGCACGGGAACTAGCGGCCCCTACGAGCAGTACGTC.

The chain employs TRBV30 and TRBJ2-5; possible D gene TRBD1, 6 bases. The CDR3 has 13 amino acids. CDR1 GTSNPN and CDR2 SVGIG come from the germline V gene (reference sequence). Trimming removed 0 bases from V and 6 bases from J, with 11 bases in between. The CDR3 protein is CAWSVLQGKTQYF. DNA for the CDR3: TGTGCCTGGAGTGTCTTGCAGGGGAAGACCCAGTACTTC.

The chain carries TRBV10-3 and TRBJ2-5, with TRBD1 as a possible D gene (6 bases). The CDR3 is made up of 15 amino acids. V was pared by 0 bases and J by 1 base, with 9 bases between. CDR1 and CDR2 from the germline V gene are ENHRY and SYGVKD. This CDR3 reads CAISESGAGQETQYF. In DNA, the CDR3 is TGTGCCATCAGTGAGTCGGGGGCAGGCCAAGAGACCCAGTACTTC.

The DNA for the CDR3 is TGTGCCATCAGTGAGTCGCCAGAGGTCCGTGGTGAGCAGTTCTTC. Its protein product is CAISESPEVRGEQFF. The chain recombines TRBV10-3 with TRBJ2-1; unclear D gene. The CDR3 spans 15 residues. CDR1 and CDR2 (germline): ENHRY, SYGVKD. Trimming cost V 0 bases and J 9 bases, with 15 bases left between them.

The genes are TRBV7-9 and TRBJ1-2; D remains ambiguous. This CDR3 spans 15 amino acids. CDR1 is SEHNR, CDR2 FQNEAQ, per germline (reference sequence). The V and J ends lost 5 bases and 4 bases respectively, with 17 bases between them. The CDR3 sequence: CASSAPLMGVYGYTF. CDR3 coding DNA: TGTGCCAGCAGCGCCCCCCTGATGGGAGTCTATGGCTACACCTTC.

The chain combines TRBV12-5 with TRBJ1-1, with D possibly matching TRBD1 (5 bases). V was pared by 5 bases and J by 4 bases, with 11 bases between. Germline assignment: CDR1 LGHNT and CDR2 FRNRAP. The CDR3 is made up of 13 amino acids. CDR3 amino acids: CASGAPGRTEAFF. CDR3 in DNA: TGTGCTAGTGGTGCCCCAGGGCGCACTGAAGCTTTCTTT.

The genes are TRBV28 and TRBJ2-2, with TRBD2 identical over 14 bases. CDR1 and CDR2 (germline): MDHEN, SYDVKM. V dropped 6 bases and J dropped 5; count of bases not matched to a gene: 14. The CDR3 extends over 19 amino acids. CDR3 protein: CASSPLSTSGRAETGELFF. The CDR3 DNA sequence: TGTGCCAGCAGCCCTCTTTCGACTAGCGGGAGGGCCGAGACCGGGGAGCTGTTTTTT.

In DNA form, the CDR3 reads TGTGCCAGCAGTGACCTCGGACTAGCGGATGACAATGAGCAGTTCTTC. It codes for CASSDLGLADDNEQFF. The chain couples TRBV25-1 to TRBJ2-1; 10 nucleotides match TRBD2. The CDR3 runs 16 residues. The germline CDR1 and CDR2 sequences are MGHDK and SYGVNS. V shed 3 bases, J shed 5 bases, and the junction held 7 bases outside the gene matches.

The chain links TRBV6-5 to TRBJ2-1; a possible D gene is TRBD1 (6 bases). CDR3 length: 15 residues. V dropped 5 bases and J dropped 0 bases, with 11 bases sitting between them. Germline V gene data show CDR1 as MNHEY and CDR2 as SVGAGI. DNA for the CDR3: TGTGCCAGCAGTGTAACAGGGAGCTCCTACAATGAGCAGTTCTTC. Translating gives CASSVTGSSYNEQFF.

This clone has a handful of counts. The V and J genes are TRBV25-1 and TRBJ1-1; weak D call: TRBD1 (5 bases). Trimming pared 8 bases from V and 1 base from J, leaving 8 bases between. Per the germline V gene, CDR1 is MGHDK and CDR2 is SYGVNS. The CDR3 has 12 residues. The CDR3 spells CASLDRNTEAFF. As DNA, the CDR3 is TGTGCCAGCCTCGACAGGAACACTGAAGCTTTCTTT. Full variable domain (outside the CDR3, taken from reference TRBV25-1 and TRBJ1-1): EADIYQTPRYLVIGTGKKITLECSQTMGHDKMYWYQQDPGMELHLIHYSYGVNSTEKGDLSSESTVSRIRTEHFPLTLESARPSHTSQYLCASLDRNTEAFFGQGTRLTVV.

The chain has TRBV20-1 and TRBJ1-2; D is undetermined. In germline, CDR1 is DFQATT, CDR2 SNEGSKA (reference sequence). The CDR3 sequence is 10 residues long. Trimming removed 1 base from V and 6 bases from J, with 3 bases in between. The CDR3 region is CSARADGYTF. The DNA for the CDR3 is TGCAGTGCTAGAGCGGATGGCTACACCTTC.

This chain joins TRBV28 and TRBJ2-5; TRBD2 matches at 10 bases. After removal of 7 bases from V and 5 bases from J, the junction contained 10 bases not matched to a gene. Germline values: CDR1 MDHEN, CDR2 SYDVKM. This CDR3 region has 15 residues. This chain's CDR3 is CASNLAGAGLETQYF. CDR3 DNA: TGTGCCAGCAACCTAGCGGGAGCCGGTTTGGAGACCCAGTACTTC.

V and J are TRBV9 and TRBJ2-1; TRBD2 is a possible D gene (6 bases). Germline assignment: CDR1 SGDLS and CDR2 YYNGEE. V was clipped by 3 bases and J by 7 bases, with 17 bases between them. The CDR3 runs to 15 residues. This CDR3 reads CASSASPGTPNEQFF. DNA for the CDR3: TGTGCCAGCAGCGCCTCCCCCGGGACTCCTAATGAGCAGTTCTTC.

This sequence joins TRBV18 and TRBJ2-6; 7 bases fit TRBD1. The junction had 6 bases not matched to a gene; V was cut back by 1 base and J by 0 bases. Germline V gives CDR1 KGHSH, CDR2 LQKENI. The CDR3 covers 18 residues. The CDR3 loop reads CASSPRTGSFSGANVLTF. The CDR3 region has the DNA TGTGCCAGCTCACCACGGACAGGATCTTTCTCTGGGGCCAACGTCCTGACTTTC.

This clone has just a few counts. J is TRBJ1-2 and V is TRBV27, with D perhaps TRBD1 (6 bases). There are 14 residues in the CDR3. Germline V gene sequence: CDR1 MNHEY, CDR2 SMNVEV (reference sequence). Deletions cut 3 bases from V and 5 bases from J, with 13 bases between. CDR3 residues: CASSFGSQGYGYTF. Written as DNA, the CDR3 is TGTGCCAGCAGTTTTGGCTCACAGGGTTATGGCTACACCTTC.

The J gene is TRBJ1-1, the V gene TRBV15, with 9 nucleotides matching TRBD1. The CDR3 contains 15 residues. CDR1 LNHNV and CDR2 YYDKDF come from the germline V gene (reference sequence). Trimming cost V 0 bases and J 11 bases; bases outside gene matches: 10. The CDR3 bases are TGTGCCACCAGCAGAGATCTTGGGACAGGGTTTGGGGCTTTCTTT. Residues: CATSRDLGTGFGAFF. Full variable domain (rest looked up from reference TRBV15 and TRBJ1-1): DAMVIQNPRYQVTQFGKPVTLSCSQTLNHNVMYWYQQKSSQAPKLLFHYYDKDFNNEADTPDNFQSRRPNTSFCFLDIRSPGLGDTAMYLCATSRDLGTGFGAFFGQGTRLTVV.

The chain links TRBV27 to TRBJ1-5; possible D gene TRBD1, 6 bases. The CDR3 length is 16 residues. The V end lost 2 bases, the J end lost 1 base, and 12 bases lay between the germline ends. The V gene's germline CDR1 is MNHEY and CDR2 SMNVEV (reference sequence). The CDR3 DNA sequence: TGTGCCAGCAGTTTAGGGTCAGGGGTGAGCAATCAGCCCCAGCATTTT. Encoded protein: CASSLGSGVSNQPQHF.

V is TRBV5-1 and J is TRBJ2-5, with TRBD1 identical over 10 bases. The germline CDR1 and CDR2 sequences are SGHRS and YFSETQ. V shed 3 bases and J 5 bases; nucleotides not matched to a gene: 7. This CDR3 has 15 residues. CDR3 in DNA: TGCGCCAGCAGCTCCGGGACAGGGGATCGGGAGACCCAGTACTTC. Translating gives CASSSGTGDRETQYF.

This clone was seen a handful of times. V usage is TRBV18 and J usage is TRBJ2-2; TRBD2 is a possible D gene (6 bases). CDR1 and CDR2 from the germline V gene are KGHSH and LQKENI. With 0 bases removed from V and 1 base from J, the gap between germline ends came to 9 bases. The CDR3 totals 16 residues. This CDR3 reads CASSPPSGRNTGELFF. The CDR3 DNA sequence: TGTGCCAGCTCACCACCGTCCGGGAGGAACACCGGGGAGCTGTTTTTT.

In DNA form, the CDR3 reads TGTGCCACCGCACGGGACTCTGGCGGGGGGTACGAGCAGTACTTC. The encoded protein is CATARDSGGGYEQYF. The V and J genes are TRBV27 and TRBJ2-7; 8 bases map to TRBD2. V gave up 10 bases and J gave up 4 bases; unmatched junction bases: 15. Germline V gene sequence: CDR1 MNHEY, CDR2 SMNVEV (reference sequence). The CDR3 covers 15 residues.

This clone was counted only a few times. This chain connects TRBV7-2 to TRBJ2-2; 12 nucleotides align to TRBD2. The length of the CDR3 is 18 residues. J was trimmed by 2 bases and V by 5 bases; bases with no gene match: 9. CDR1 is SGHTA, CDR2 FQGNSA, per germline. The CDR3, as DNA: TGTGCCAGCAGCCCGACCCCACTAGCGGGAGGTAACACCGGGGAGCTGTTTTTT. Translation gives CASSPTPLAGGNTGELFF.

The rearrangement links TRBV19 to TRBJ2-1, with 12 bases lining up with TRBD2. From germline, CDR1 is LNHDA and CDR2 SQIVND (reference sequence). The CDR3 is 17 residues long. V lost 5 bases to trimming and J lost 7 bases; unmatched junction nucleotides: 12. CDR3 sequence (DNA): TGTGCCAGTAGTGGGAGGACTAGCGGGAATTTGGGAAATGAGCAGTTCTTC. Translated, it gives CASSGRTSGNLGNEQFF.

The CDR3 sequence: CAWDRGRREKLFF. CDR3 DNA: TGTGCCTGGGACAGGGGGAGGAGGGAAAAACTGTTTTTT. The chain combines TRBV30 with TRBJ1-4, with 9 bases lining up with TRBD1. V lost 5 bases, J lost 8 bases, and 6 bases stayed unmatched. Germline V gene data show CDR1 as GTSNPN and CDR2 as SVGIG (reference sequence). The CDR3 covers 13 residues.

CDR3 region: CASSLVLAGDRTGELFF. The CDR3 DNA is TGTGCCAGCAGCTTAGTACTAGCGGGAGATCGGACCGGGGAGCTGTTTTTT. V gene TRBV7-2 combines with J gene TRBJ2-2; 11 bases map to TRBD2. Trimming removed 1 base from V and 5 bases from J; junction bases left unmatched: 6. The CDR3 totals 17 residues. Germline V gives CDR1 SGHTA, CDR2 FQGNSA.

In its sample, this clone was seen a few times. The chain has TRBV2 and TRBJ2-5; possible D gene TRBD1, 6 bases. Germline CDR1 SNHLY, CDR2 FYNNEI. The CDR3 is 14 amino acids. V lost 5 bases, J lost 7 bases, and 17 bases lay in between. The CDR3 is CASSSGAREGTQYF. The DNA of the CDR3 is TGTGCCAGCAGTTCAGGGGCTCGGGAAGGGACCCAGTACTTC.

The chain recombines TRBV7-2 with TRBJ2-7; 8 bases align to TRBD2. Germline lookup yields CDR1 SGHTA and CDR2 FQGNSA. This CDR3 contains 15 residues. J gave up 2 bases and V 10 bases, and 13 bases lay outside the gene matches. CDR3 in amino acids: CATRGAGGLPYEQYF. The CDR3, as DNA: TGTGCCACCCGGGGCGCGGGAGGATTACCCTACGAGCAGTACTTC.